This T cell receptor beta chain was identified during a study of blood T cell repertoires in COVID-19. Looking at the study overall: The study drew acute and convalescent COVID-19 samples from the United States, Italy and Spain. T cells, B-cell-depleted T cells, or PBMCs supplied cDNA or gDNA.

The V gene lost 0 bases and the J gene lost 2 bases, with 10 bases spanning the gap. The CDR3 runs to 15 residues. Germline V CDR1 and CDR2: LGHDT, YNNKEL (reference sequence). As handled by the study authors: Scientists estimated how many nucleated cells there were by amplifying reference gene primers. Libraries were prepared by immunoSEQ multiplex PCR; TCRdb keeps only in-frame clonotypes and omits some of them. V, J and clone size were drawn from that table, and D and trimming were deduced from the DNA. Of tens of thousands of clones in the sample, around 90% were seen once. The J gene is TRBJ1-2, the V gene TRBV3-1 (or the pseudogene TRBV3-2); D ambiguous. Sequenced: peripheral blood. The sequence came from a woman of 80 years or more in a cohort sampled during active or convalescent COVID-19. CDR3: CASSQDLPRNYGYTF. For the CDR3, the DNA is TGTGCCAGCAGCCAAGACCTGCCCAGGAACTATGGCTACACCTTC.